This passage covers 21 T cell receptor beta chains from one sample sequenced in a study of T cell repertoires in cytomegalovirus infection. In TCRdb, the reads were re-called with MiXCR into one record per CDR3 protein. The repertoire holds about 460,000 distinct CDR3 sequences, with approximately 11% as singletons. Sequencing was carried out using PBMCs. These TCRs come from a human donor in good health (CMV status not recorded). Some clones in this sample may be carry-over from other donors' samples.

This clonotype was picked up a small number of times. The chain carries TRBV14 and TRBJ2-7; 7 bases are a match to TRBD1. Germline trimming cut 4 bases from V and 0 bases from J; bases unmatched to any gene: 6. The CDR3 spans 15 residues. Germline values: CDR1 SGHDN, CDR2 FVKESK. CDR3 DNA: TGTGCCAGCAGCCGCCGGGACAGTAACTCCTACGAGCAGTACTTC. This sequence encodes CASSRRDSNSYEQYF.

This clonotype was counted many times. The chain links TRBV30 to TRBJ1-1; D unclear. Trimming removed 0 bases from V and 10 bases from J, with 12 bases in between. The germline V gene has CDR1 GTSNPN and CDR2 SVGIG (reference sequence). The CDR3 loop spans 12 amino acids. Written as DNA, the CDR3 is TGTGCCTGGAGTGTACTAAACGCGGTAGCTTTCTTT. Translated, it gives CAWSVLNAVAFF.

There are a few counts of this clonotype. The genes are TRBV7-9 and TRBJ2-5; 9 bases agree with TRBD1. There are 15 residues in the CDR3. Germline V gene sequence: CDR1 SEHNR, CDR2 FQNEAQ (reference sequence). V gave up 4 bases and J gave up 4 bases; unmatched junction bases: 7. The CDR3 DNA is TGTGCCAGCAGCTCCCGGGACAGGGTGGGAGAGACCCAGTACTTC. This sequence encodes CASSSRDRVGETQYF.

The chain employs TRBV20-1 and TRBJ2-5, with 11 nucleotides matching TRBD2. The length of the CDR3 is 16 residues. Losses at the gene ends were 4 bases for V and 4 bases for J; bases not matched to a gene: 11. Germline CDR1 and CDR2: DFQATT and SNEGSKA (reference sequence). The CDR3 nucleotides read TGCAGTGCTAAACTAGCGGGAGTAAGAGTAGGAGAGACCCAGTACTTC. Translation gives CSAKLAGVRVGETQYF.

This clonotype was recorded at least ten times. The rearrangement uses TRBV7-8 and TRBJ2-1, with 12 bases aligning to TRBD2. The V gene end was trimmed by 0 bases and the J gene end by 10 bases; junction bases not matched to a gene: 10. The germline gives CDR1 SGHVS, CDR2 FQNEAQ. This CDR3 has 17 residues. The CDR3 DNA reads TGTGCCAGCAGCTTAGCGACTAGCGGGGGCTACGGAGGAGAGCAGTTCTTC. The encoded protein is CASSLATSGGYGGEQFF.

This clonotype was picked up many times. The V and J genes are TRBV12-3 or TRBV12-4 and TRBJ1-4; D might be TRBD1 (5 bases). V shed 2 bases and J shed 7 bases, with 11 bases lying between them. The CDR3 extends over 14 amino acids. CDR3 DNA: TGTGCCAGCAGTTTAAATACAGGAGGTGAAAAACTGTTTTTT. Translated: CASSLNTGGEKLFF.

This clonotype was found many times. The rearrangement uses TRBV7-2 and TRBJ2-2; possibly TRBD1 or TRBD2 for D (6 bases each). Germline-derived CDR1 and CDR2 are SGHTA and FQGNSA. V lost 8 bases and J 4 bases, leaving 14 bases between the germline ends. The CDR3 sequence is 14 residues long. CDR3 region: CASARGLTTGELFF. CDR3 sequence (DNA): TGTGCCAGCGCCCGGGGGCTAACCACCGGGGAGCTGTTTTTT.

This clonotype has ten or more counts. The chain joins TRBV13 to TRBJ1-2; no clear D. Trimming cost V 5 bases and J 5 bases, with 21 bases left between them. The CDR3 is 16 residues long. CDR1 and CDR2 (germline): PRHDT, FYEKMQ (reference sequence). The CDR3 sequence: CASSLTAEGSRYGYTF. The CDR3 DNA reads as TGTGCCAGCAGCCTAACCGCCGAGGGCTCTCGGTATGGCTACACCTTC.

The V and J genes are TRBV5-6 and TRBJ2-1; 12 bases fit TRBD2. V shed 4 bases, J shed 12 bases, and the junction held 11 bases outside the gene matches. CDR3 length: 15 amino acids. The germline V gene has CDR1 SGHDT and CDR2 YYEEEE. This chain's CDR3 is CASSQTSGGVQVQFF. Here the CDR3 DNA reads TGTGCCAGCAGCCAGACTAGCGGGGGAGTACAGGTGCAGTTCTTC.

This clonotype showed up just a few times. This sequence joins TRBV20-1 and TRBJ2-3; TRBD2 matches at 8 bases. The V segment lost 6 bases and the J segment 0 bases; nucleotides outside the gene matches: 11. This CDR3 contains 16 residues. Germline CDR1 DFQATT, CDR2 SNEGSKA (reference sequence). CDR3 sequence (DNA): TGCAGTGCAAGAAGGGCGGGGGGCTCAAGCACAGATACGCAGTATTTT. It specifies CSARRAGGSSTDTQYF.

The sample holds many counts of this clonotype. V usage is TRBV18 and J usage is TRBJ2-2; the D gene is possibly TRBD1 (6 bases). The CDR3 loop spans 18 amino acids. V shed 2 bases and J shed 4 bases, with 20 bases lying between them. CDR1 KGHSH and CDR2 LQKENI come from the germline V gene. The CDR3 nucleotides are TGTGCCAGCTCACCAATGGGTCTTGGGACAACAACCACCGGGGAGCTGTTTTTT. This sequence encodes CASSPMGLGTTTTGELFF. The complete variable domain, with remaining parts taken from reference TRBV18 and TRBJ2-2, reads NAGVMQNPRHLVRRRGQEARLRCSPMKGHSHVYWYRQLPEEGLKFMVYLQKENIIDESGMPKERFSAEFPKEGPSILRIQQVVRGDSAAYFCASSPMGLGTTTTGELFFGEGSRLTVL.

Ten or more counts support this clonotype. The genes are TRBV19 and TRBJ2-1; 7 bases align to TRBD2. The CDR3 totals 16 residues. The germline V gene has CDR1 LNHDA and CDR2 SQIVND (reference sequence). V was clipped by 5 bases and J by 2 bases; unmatched bases: 9. The CDR3 DNA reads TGTGCCAGTAGTCCCGCCCCTAGCGGCACCTACAATGAGCAGTTCTTC. Amino acids: CASSPAPSGTYNEQFF.

This clonotype was picked up many times. A much larger clonotype is one base distant, so this may be a read error. V and J are TRBV28 and TRBJ1-2; tentative D call: TRBD1 (6 bases). Trimming removed 7 bases at V and 1 base at J, with 10 bases between. Germline CDR1 MDHEN, CDR2 SYDVKM. The CDR3 loop spans 13 amino acids. The CDR3 region is CASTPDSNYGYTF. CDR3 coding DNA: TGTGCCAGCACCCCGGACAGTAACTATGGCTACACCTTC.

This clonotype has ten or more counts. The chain combines TRBV12-3 or TRBV12-4 with TRBJ2-7; D is uncertain. Trimming left V 5 bases short and J 0 bases short, with 11 bases between. The CDR3 loop spans 14 amino acids. Here the CDR3 reads CASSPSVSSYEQYF. As DNA, the CDR3 is TGTGCCAGCAGTCCGTCGGTGAGCTCCTACGAGCAGTACTTC.

This clonotype has a count of ten or more. The chain carries TRBV7-2 and TRBJ2-1; D ambiguous. The V end was cut by 5 bases, the J end by 8 bases, with 7 bases between. CDR1 and CDR2 (germline): SGHTA, FQGNSA. CDR3 length: 11 amino acids. CDR3 nucleotides: TGTGCCAGCAGCCCAAGTCATGAGCAGTTCTTC. Protein product: CASSPSHEQFF. The full variable domain, in which reference TRBV7-2 and TRBJ2-1 provide the parts outside the CDR3, is GAGVSQSPSNKVTEKGKDVELRCDPISGHTALYWYRQSLGQGLEFLIYFQGNSAPDKSGLPSDRFSAERTGGSVSTLTIQRTQQEDSAVYLCASSPSHEQFFGPGTRLTVL.

This clonotype was seen at least ten times. The chain links TRBV7-2 to TRBJ2-2, with D maybe TRBD1 (5 bases). Germline V lookup: CDR1 SGHTA, CDR2 FQGNSA. The length of the CDR3 is 15 residues. The V end was cut by 3 bases, the J end by 0 bases, with 8 bases between. The CDR3 spells CASSFAGPNTGELFF. CDR3 coding DNA: TGTGCCAGCAGCTTTGCAGGGCCGAACACCGGGGAGCTGTTTTTT.

In this sample, this clonotype turned up many times. This chain's CDR3 is CASSLTEGDEQFF. The CDR3 region has the DNA TGTGCCAGCAGCTTAACAGAAGGTGATGAGCAGTTCTTC. The genes are TRBV7-3 and TRBJ2-1; D is unclear. The CDR3 totals 13 residues. Trimming took off 0 bases at V and 8 bases at J, with 8 bases between the two ends. The germline V gene has CDR1 SGHTA and CDR2 FQGTGA. The whole variable domain, filled in from reference TRBV7-3 and TRBJ2-1, reads GAGVSQTPSNKVTEKGKYVELRCDPISGHTALYWYRQSLGQGPEFLIYFQGTGAADDSGLPNDRFFAVRPEGSVSTLKIQRTERGDSAVYLCASSLTEGDEQFFGPGTRLTVL.

This clonotype was seen a few times. The chain is built from TRBV2 and TRBJ2-7; TRBD1 matches at 11 bases. Germline-derived CDR1 and CDR2 are SNHLY and FYNNEI. This CDR3 has 14 residues. The J segment lost 6 bases and the V segment lost 6 bases, leaving 7 bases of the junction unmatched. The chain's CDR3 is CASRGDRGKGEQYF. CDR3 nucleotides: TGTGCCAGCAGAGGGGACAGGGGGAAAGGCGAGCAGTACTTC.

This clonotype was seen repeatedly, ten times or more. The rearrangement links TRBV7-8 to TRBJ2-3; 7 nucleotides match TRBD2. CDR1 and CDR2 from the germline V gene are SGHVS and FQNEAQ. Trimming removed 1 base from V and 3 bases from J; junction bases left unmatched: 10. The CDR3 has 17 residues. CDR3 amino acids: CASSLGEGLFTTDTQYF. CDR3 bases: TGTGCCAGCAGCTTAGGGGAGGGACTTTTCACAACAGATACGCAGTATTTT. The whole variable domain, remainder taken from reference TRBV7-8 and TRBJ2-3, is GAGVSQSPRYKVAKRGQDVALRCDPISGHVSLFWYQQALGQGPEFLTYFQNEAQLDKSGLPSDRFFAERPEGSVSTLKIQRTQQEDSAVYLCASSLGEGLFTTDTQYFGPGTRLTVL.

The chain combines TRBV5-8 with TRBJ2-2; a possible D gene is TRBD2 (6 bases). This CDR3 has 16 residues. The germline CDR1 and CDR2 sequences are SGHTS and YDEGEE. The V and J ends lost 0 bases and 6 bases respectively, with 15 bases between them. CDR3 in amino acids: CASSLDKGLEAGELFF. As DNA, the CDR3 is TGTGCCAGCAGCTTGGACAAGGGACTTGAGGCCGGGGAGCTGTTTTTT.

The gene calls are TRBV20-1 and TRBJ1-4; D is ambiguous. This CDR3 spans 10 amino acids. The V gene lost 3 bases and the J gene lost 7 bases, with 3 bases spanning the gap. Germline assignment: CDR1 DFQATT and CDR2 SNEGSKA (reference sequence). CDR3 in DNA: TGCAGTGCTAGGGGTGAAAAACTGTTTTTT. Its protein product is CSARGEKLFF.